The 2 T cell receptor beta chains in this list originate from one sample, sequenced in a study of blood T cell repertoires in COVID-19. Method: immunoSEQ multiplex PCR; TCRdb's copy keeps in-frame clones and lacks some. The data hold about 220,000 clones, with approximately 86% observed a single time. Material: peripheral blood. Source of these receptors: a man aged 35-49 years with acute or convalescent COVID-19.

The V gene is TRBV6-5, the J gene TRBJ2-3; the D gene is possibly TRBD2 (5 bases). CDR3 size: 15 residues. V gave up 2 bases and J gave up 0 bases, with 9 bases separating them. The germline V gene has CDR1 MNHEY and CDR2 SVGAGI. CDR3 bases: TGTGCCAGCAGTTACGGAGGAACTAGCACAGATACGCAGTATTTT. This translates into CASSYGGTSTDTQYF.

The V and J genes are TRBV18 and TRBJ2-7, with D maybe TRBD2 (5 bases). Trimming took off 2 bases at V and 7 bases at J, with 15 bases between the two ends. Germline V CDR1 and CDR2: KGHSH, LQKENI. This CDR3 is 14 amino acids long. The CDR3 DNA is TGTGCCAGCTCACCAACGTGGCCTCCGGGGGAGCAGTACTTC. It yields the protein CASSPTWPPGEQYF.